A single sample gave rise to the 15 T cell receptor beta chains below, sequenced in a study of shared clonotypes between healthy human individuals. Profiling relied on immunoSEQ multiplex PCR, and the TCRdb table lists in-frame clones only, not all of them. The table includes roughly 1 million clones, around 78% detected once. Sequencing was carried out using memory CD4+ T cells from PBMCs. Subset specified: CD45RA-negative fraction. The receptor set was obtained from a man aged 18 to 30 in good health. Some clones in this sample may be carry-over from other donors' samples.

The chain has TRBV6-6 and TRBJ1-5; TRBD1 might be the D (5 bases). Trimming removed 2 bases at V and 6 bases at J, with 14 bases between. Germline loops: CDR1 MNHNY, CDR2 SVGAGI (reference sequence). The CDR3 is 15 amino acids. The CDR3 reads CASSYEGQGVQPQHF. The CDR3 nucleotides read TGTGCCAGCAGTTACGAAGGGCAGGGTGTTCAGCCCCAGCATTTT.

This sequence joins TRBV7-3 and TRBJ2-1; D uncertain. V was shortened by 3 bases and J by 6 bases, with 12 bases between the two germline ends. The germline CDR1 and CDR2 sequences are SGHTA and FQGTGA. The CDR3 has 14 amino acids. DNA of the CDR3: TGTGCCAGCAGCTTGATGGTAGACCTCAATGAGCAGTTCTTC. Translation gives CASSLMVDLNEQFF.

This chain joins TRBV7-3 and TRBJ2-3, with D possibly being TRBD1 or TRBD2 (5 bases each). The CDR3 spans 12 residues. Trimming removed 2 bases at V and 11 bases at J, with 11 bases between. CDR1 and CDR2 (germline): SGHTA, FQGTGA. The CDR3 nucleotides read TGTGCCAGCAGCTTACCCCGAGGGGAGCAGTATTTT. Translating gives CASSLPRGEQYF.

The rearrangement links TRBV5-6 to TRBJ2-3, with 8 bases that match TRBD1. This CDR3 region has 15 residues. Germline V gene data show CDR1 as SGHDT and CDR2 as YYEEEE. V was pared by 0 bases and J by 6 bases, with 6 bases of the junction left unmatched. The CDR3 region is CASSLGQGASDTQYF. CDR3 nucleotides: TGTGCCAGCAGCTTGGGGCAGGGGGCTTCGGATACGCAGTATTTT.

The chain uses TRBV5-8 and TRBJ2-3; D gene ambiguous. The CDR3 spans 14 residues. Trimming took 0 bases from V and 2 from J, leaving 7 bases between them. CDR1 and CDR2 from the germline V gene are SGHTS and YDEGEE. The CDR3 DNA sequence: TGTGCCAGCAGCTTGGTCGGTTACACAGATACGCAGTATTTT. Translated, it gives CASSLVGYTDTQYF.

The chain combines TRBV5-8 with TRBJ2-1; a weak D match, TRBD1 (6 bases). The germline V gene encodes CDR1 SGHTS and CDR2 YDEGEE. V lost 7 bases and J 6 bases, leaving 23 bases between the germline ends. The CDR3 is 16 amino acids. Here the CDR3 DNA reads TGTGCCAGCGGGGGCGAGGGGCCCCTCTCATCCAATGAGCAGTTCTTC. It is translated as CASGGEGPLSSNEQFF.

On this clone: A much larger clone is a single base away; this may be a read error. Other nucleotide sequences from this sample produce the same CDR3. The chain combines TRBV7-3 with TRBJ2-5; D is ambiguous. The germline gives CDR1 SGHTA, CDR2 FQGTGA. The CDR3 extends over 12 amino acids. V was cut by 2 bases and J by 4 bases, with 5 bases left in between. CDR3 nucleotide sequence: TGTGCCAGCAGCTTAGACCGAGAGACCCAGTACTTC. Amino acid sequence: CASSLDRETQYF.

V and J are TRBV30 and TRBJ2-2; TRBD1 matches at 7 bases. The CDR3 is made up of 14 amino acids. Germline-derived CDR1 and CDR2 are GTSNPN and SVGIG (reference sequence). J gave up 1 base and V 2 bases, and 1 base lay outside the gene matches. The DNA for the CDR3 is TGTGCCTGGAGTCGGACAGGGAACACCGGGGAGCTGTTTTTT. Its translation: CAWSRTGNTGELFF.

The V gene is TRBV19, the J gene TRBJ2-1, with 7 bases matching TRBD2. The trim removed 3 bases at V and 9 bases at J, leaving 8 bases unmatched. Germline assignment: CDR1 LNHDA and CDR2 SQIVND (reference sequence). This CDR3 contains 14 residues. CDR3 amino acids: CASSIGGGPSEQFF. The CDR3 bases are TGTGCCAGTAGTATTGGGGGAGGGCCTAGTGAGCAGTTCTTC. Based on the CDR3 plus reference TRBV19 and TRBJ2-1, the full variable domain is DGGITQSPKYLFRKEGQNVTLSCEQNLNHDAMYWYRQDPGQGLRLIYYSQIVNDFQKGDIAEGYSVSREKKESFPLTVTSAQKNPTAFYLCASSIGGGPSEQFFGPGTRLTVL.

In its sample, this clone was seen a few times. This chain connects TRBV28 to TRBJ1-4; 10 bases map to TRBD1. The V and J ends lost 6 bases and 6 bases, in that order; junction bases with no gene match: 7. Germline V gene lookup returns CDR1 MDHEN and CDR2 SYDVKM. The CDR3 has 15 amino acids. The CDR3 DNA follows: TGTGCCAGCAGCCAGGGTGGACAGGGGGATGAAAAACTGTTTTTT. It translates to CASSQGGQGDEKLFF.

Remarks on this clone: Additional DNA sequences in this sample encode the identical CDR3. This chain joins TRBV28 and TRBJ2-5; 7 bases agree with TRBD2. The CDR3 consists of 14 residues. With V trimmed by 6 bases and J by 1 base, 5 bases remained unmatched. Germline V CDR1 and CDR2: MDHEN, SYDVKM. CDR3 protein: CASSFGGGQETQYF. In DNA, the CDR3 is TGTGCCAGCAGCTTCGGCGGGGGCCAAGAGACCCAGTACTTC.

The chain links TRBV9 to TRBJ2-3, with 11 bases lining up with TRBD2. V shed 0 bases and J 6 bases; nucleotides not matched to a gene: 9. The V gene's germline CDR1 is SGDLS and CDR2 YYNGEE. CDR3 length equals 17 residues. In DNA form, the CDR3 reads TGTGCCAGCAGCGTAGCGGGTAGCGGGAGGGCCGTCGATACGCAGTATTTT. Its protein product is CASSVAGSGRAVDTQYF.

V and J are TRBV19 and TRBJ2-5; the match to TRBD1 covers 8 bases. Germline V gene lookup returns CDR1 LNHDA and CDR2 SQIVND (reference sequence). With V trimmed by 5 bases and J by 4 bases, 9 bases remained unmatched. The CDR3 covers 15 residues. CDR3 nucleotides: TGTGCCAGTAGTCCCGGACAGGGTTCGGGAGAGACCCAGTACTTC. Its translation: CASSPGQGSGETQYF.

In this sample, this clone turned up once. The same CDR3 is also encoded by other DNA sequences in this sample. The CDR3 spells CSVPKGGNEQFF. The CDR3 nucleotides read TGCAGCGTCCCAAAAGGAGGGAATGAGCAGTTCTTC. The genes are TRBV29-1 and TRBJ2-1, with a weak D call TRBD2 (6 bases). The CDR3 is made up of 12 amino acids. Trimming took 6 bases from V and 7 from J, leaving 13 bases between them. Germline CDR1 is SQVTM and CDR2 is ANQGSEA.

The V call is TRBV11-2, the J call TRBJ1-5, with 12 bases that match TRBD1. The CDR3 is 15 amino acids. Trimming cost V 5 bases and J 4 bases; bases outside gene matches: 3. CDR1 and CDR2 (germline): SGHAT, FQNNGV. This CDR3 reads CASSRDRGPNQPQHF. In DNA, the CDR3 is TGTGCCAGCAGCCGGGACAGGGGGCCGAATCAGCCCCAGCATTTT.